The T cell receptor (beta chain) described here comes from a study of tumor-infiltrating lymphocytes in primary liver carcinoma. Across the study: Men and women, 30 to 69 years of age, made up the patients. Whole-study findings and limits: Pairs comparing tumor with adjacent tissue or blood overlapped less than pairs drawn from tumor regions.

TCR beta cDNA was made from roughly 450 ng total RNA with a constant-region primer. What produced the TCR beta libraries was three nested multiplex PCR rounds using slightly modified ARM-PCR. MiXCR, applied by TCRdb to the multiplex PCR reads, yields one record per CDR3 protein. This table has under 110,000 distinct CDR3 sequences, around 73% appearing once. Points on this clonotype: Its antigen is unidentified. A much larger clone is a single base away; this may be a read error.

Scientists recovered RNA and DNA together from roughly 20-30 mg of unsorted bulk tissue. Patients carried chronic HBV infection without prior treatment. This receptor was taken from a woman aged 55-69 years with primary liver carcinoma and hepatitis B virus infection. Sample: liver tumor tissue from sampling region 2. Subset: tumor region T2, inferior pole.

DNA for the CDR3: TGCGCCAGCAGCTTAGCGGGAATAGGAACAGATACGCACTATTTT. As protein: CASSLAGIGTDTHYF. The chain joins TRBV5-1 to TRBJ2-3; 7 bases agree with TRBD2. This CDR3 is built from 15 residues. Germline V gene data show CDR1 as SGHRS and CDR2 as YFSETQ.